The entry that follows covers one T cell receptor beta chain sequence. Its specificity is unknown. The entry originates in a study of T cell responses to AZD1222 COVID-19 vaccine. Study context: Second doses that came at about 4 or about 12 weeks were put together. Findings of the study overall: Seropositive AZD1222 recipients at baseline numbered only 6 or 7. Repertoire samples came only from after the peak T cell response.

The V end lost 6 bases, the J end lost 9 bases, and 15 bases lay between the germline ends. The CDR3 sequence is 13 residues long. The repertoire was sequenced with immunoSEQ multiplex PCR; TCRdb's copy has only in-frame clones and lacks some. The sample holds roughly 130,000 clones, more than 85% seen once. The rearrangement joins TRBV12-3 or TRBV12-4 to TRBJ2-1; the D gene is possibly TRBD2 (5 bases). This TCR derives from an adult in good health. Sequencing used peripheral blood, obtained on day 0 of AZD1222 vaccination. CDR3 nucleotide sequence: TGTGCCAGCAGCGAAACCGGGATTCGTGAGCAGTTCTTC. This sequence encodes CASSETGIREQFF.